This record covers a single TCR beta chain. Enrollees, roughly 18 to 89 years old, lived in approximately 25 US areas. Per the authors' pipeline: The authors estimated nucleated cell counts from reference gene primer amplification. This table comes from immunoSEQ multiplex PCR, and its TCRdb copy is limited to in-frame clones, with some not included. The V and J calls and clone size are taken from that table; D and trimming were inferred from the DNA. The data contain roughly 290,000 clones, nearly 90% of them singletons. This CDR3 spans 16 amino acids. V shed 1 base and J shed 0 bases, with 12 bases lying between them. Germline V gene data show CDR1 as KGHSH and CDR2 as LQKENI. The data are from a study of blood T cell repertoires in COVID-19. At the level of the study: Spain, Italy and the United States supplied samples that represented acute and convalescent COVID-19. Sources were T cells, B-cell-depleted T cells, or PBMCs; the material itself was cDNA or gDNA.

This sequence joins TRBV18 and TRBJ1-1; D not certain. This clonotype originated in a young woman with acute COVID-19. The specimen was PBMCs or T cells enriched from blood (not recorded which). CDR3 nucleotides: TGTGCCAGCTCACCACAGCCGGGAGGGATGAACACTGAAGCTTTCTTT. This encodes CASSPQPGGMNTEAFF.